This entry lists 26 T cell receptor beta chains sequenced from one sample in a study of tumor-infiltrating lymphocytes in primary liver carcinoma (dated by TCRdb to 2017 to 2019). The reads were generated on an Illumina HiSeq 2500. TCRbeta-specific cDNA was reverse-transcribed from 500 ng total RNA using a constant-region primer and ProtoScript II reverse transcriptase. The TCRbeta libraries were prepared through three rounds of nested multiplex PCR following a slightly modified ARM-PCR procedure. The first two PCR rounds used multiplex TRBV1-TRBV30 forward primers with a Cbeta reverse primer, each for roughly 11 cycles. The public sequencing data were trimmed at Q25 with fastp and processed into clonotypes with MiXCR by TCRdb, which kept only in-frame beta chains. Here each entry gathers all rows of one CDR3 protein and keeps the most common genes and DNA. Within this sample are 250,000 to 350,000 distinct CDR3 sequences, with 45% to 70% of them counted one time only. About 17% of the sample is in the top ten clones.

Blood RNA was extracted from unsorted whole blood using TRIzol reagent, and germline DNA was obtained with the DNeasy Blood & Tissue kit. The specimen was peripheral blood. The receptors were sampled from a woman in her 30s with primary liver carcinoma and hepatitis B virus infection.

The chain combines TRBV30 with TRBJ2-3; D perhaps matches TRBD2 (5 bases). In germline, CDR1 is GTSNPN, CDR2 SVGIG (reference sequence). The germline V and J ends were trimmed by 2 bases and 5 bases, with 14 bases remaining between them. This CDR3 has 14 residues. CDR3 in amino acids: CAWSKLSGIDTQYF. CDR3 DNA: TGTGCCTGGAGTAAACTATCGGGAATAGATACGCAGTATTTT.

The sample holds a few counts of this clonotype. The chain links TRBV12-3 or TRBV12-4 to TRBJ1-1; a possible D gene is TRBD1 (5 bases). Trimming pared 5 bases from V and 9 bases from J, leaving 10 bases between. The CDR3 contains 11 residues. The CDR3 protein is CASSPGTQAFF. Written as DNA, the CDR3 is TGTGCCAGCAGTCCAGGGACTCAAGCTTTCTTT.

The chain employs TRBV7-3 and TRBJ2-5; D is perhaps TRBD2 (5 bases). V was shortened by 0 bases and J by 2 bases, with 10 bases between the two germline ends. The CDR3 consists of 15 residues. Germline V gene lookup returns CDR1 SGHTA and CDR2 FQGTGA. The CDR3 sequence: CASSLTGLSQETQYF. The CDR3 DNA sequence: TGTGCCAGCAGCTTAACCGGACTGTCACAAGAGACCCAGTACTTC.

This clonotype has ten or more counts. The CDR3 protein is CASSGKAGHEQFF. DNA of the CDR3: TGTGCCAGCAGCGGAAAAGCGGGACATGAGCAGTTCTTC. The rearrangement links TRBV6-1 to TRBJ2-1; TRBD2 agrees at 7 bases. The CDR3 length is 13 residues. Germline CDR1 MNHNS, CDR2 SASEGT. V shed 6 bases, J shed 8 bases, and the junction held 7 bases outside the gene matches.

Comments on this clonotype: Sequence at one end of the junction differs from germline and may be a read error. This sequence joins TRBV29-1 and TRBJ2-6; a possible D gene is TRBD1 (5 bases). The CDR3 totals 13 residues. In germline, CDR1 is SQVTM, CDR2 ANQGSEA. CDR3 coding DNA: TGCAGCGTGGCATCCTCTGGGGCCAAAGTCCTGACTTTC. Protein product: CSVASSGAKVLTF.

This clonotype was recorded at least ten times. The chain combines TRBV4-1 with TRBJ1-4; D is unresolved. CDR3 length equals 14 residues. Germline values: CDR1 MGHRA, CDR2 YSYEKL. Trimming removed 4 bases at V and 8 bases at J, with 14 bases between. CDR3 coding DNA: TGCGCCAGCAGCCCAGAGGACGTGTGGGAAAAACTGTTTTTT. This sequence encodes CASSPEDVWEKLFF.

The table lists this clonotype with a count of one. The junction shows a germline mismatch at one end, possibly a read error. The chain is built from TRBV12-3 or TRBV12-4 and TRBJ2-1; TRBD2 matches 11 bases. CDR3 length: 15 residues. The CDR3 coding sequence is TGTGTCAGCAGCCTGTTCGGGACTAGCGGATTTGAGCAGTTCTTC. Amino acids: CVSSLFGTSGFEQFF.

The CDR3 here is CASSLDHEKDEQFF. The DNA for the CDR3 is TGTGCCAGCAGCCTGGACCACGAGAAGGATGAGCAGTTCTTC. The V call is TRBV28, the J call TRBJ2-1, with D uncertain. CDR3 size: 14 residues. Germline V gene data show CDR1 as MDHEN and CDR2 as SYDVKM. V was trimmed by 6 bases and J by 8 bases, leaving 17 bases between them.

This clonotype has just one count. The gene calls are TRBV11-2 and TRBJ2-2; D unclear. Trimming took off 2 bases at V and 6 bases at J, with 10 bases between the two ends. The CDR3 contains 14 residues. CDR1 is SGHAT, CDR2 FQNNGV, per germline. CDR3 amino acids: CASSLSFSPGELFF. CDR3 coding DNA: TGTGCCAGCAGCTTATCGTTCAGTCCCGGGGAGCTGTTTTTT.

The chain is built from TRBV5-6 and TRBJ1-2; the D gene is possibly TRBD1 (6 bases). Germline loops: CDR1 SGHDT, CDR2 YYEEEE. V lost 4 bases and J lost 2, with 12 bases in between. The CDR3 extends over 14 amino acids. The CDR3 sequence is CASSRWTANYGYTF. Written as DNA, the CDR3 is TGTGCCAGCAGCCGTTGGACAGCGAACTATGGCTACACCTTC.

This clonotype has ten or more counts. V and J are TRBV12-3 or TRBV12-4 and TRBJ2-1; 8 bases map to TRBD2. The CDR3 length is 16 residues. V was pared by 1 base and J by 4 bases, with 6 bases of the junction left unmatched. The CDR3 reads CASSLDQREPYNEQFF. CDR3 DNA: TGTGCCAGCAGTTTAGATCAGCGGGAGCCGTACAATGAGCAGTTCTTC.

About this clonotype: Sequence at one end of the junction differs from germline and may be a read error. The V gene is TRBV6-5, the J gene TRBJ2-3, with D perhaps given as TRBD1 or TRBD2 (6 bases each). From germline, CDR1 is MNHEY and CDR2 SVGAGI. The CDR3 loop spans 15 amino acids. The CDR3 loop is CASRKGLWGADTQYF. The CDR3 region has the DNA TGTGCCAGCAGAAAGGGCCTCTGGGGGGCAGATACGCAATATTTT.

This clonotype turned up a few times. One end of the junction varies from germline; a read error may be responsible. The chain is built from TRBV28 and TRBJ2-2; D unresolved. The germline V gene encodes CDR1 MDHEN and CDR2 SYDVKM. The CDR3 is 13 residues long. This CDR3 is CANSLLTTGELFF. In DNA form, the CDR3 reads TGTGCCAACAGTCTGCTTACAACCGGGGAGCTGTTTTTT.

Worth noting for this clonotype: With a much larger clone just one base away, this may be a read error. The CDR3 end shows no conserved phenylalanine or tryptophan, and so a read error is likely. J is TRBJ2-1 and V is TRBV6-2 or TRBV6-3, with TRBD2 matching over 10 bases. The CDR3 is 20 amino acids. V trimming: 5 bases; J trimming: 4 bases; junction bases outside the gene matches: 20. Germline CDR1 reads MNHEY; CDR2 reads SVGEGT. The CDR3 sequence: CASSLDSGLAPSLGYNEQFL. Here the CDR3 DNA reads TGTGCCAGCAGTCTCGATTCGGGACTAGCGCCCAGTTTGGGGTACAATGAGCAGTTCCTC.

Worth noting for this clonotype: A much larger clone differs from this one at a single base, so this may be a read error. The CDR3 region is CTSSSSGRGEQFF. The CDR3, as DNA: TGTACCAGCAGTTCTAGCGGGAGGGGTGAGCAGTTCTTC. The chain joins TRBV6-1 to TRBJ2-1, with TRBD2 matching over 12 bases. The CDR3 extends over 13 amino acids. Looked up from germline, CDR1 is MNHNS and CDR2 is SASEGT.

Worth noting for this clonotype: Relative to the germline gene, one junction end is altered; a read error may explain this. The V and J genes are TRBV5-5 and TRBJ2-5, with D perhaps matching TRBD2 (6 bases). Germline assignment: CDR1 SGHKS and CDR2 YYEKEE (reference sequence). The CDR3 length is 15 residues. CDR3 DNA: TGTGCCAGCAGCTGGAGGGTGCGGGATAAAGAGGCCCAGTACTTC. Translating gives CASSWRVRDKEAQYF.

This clonotype has at least ten counts. This rearrangement joins TRBV11-2 to TRBJ2-5, with D perhaps matching TRBD2 (5 bases). The CDR3 extends over 15 amino acids. V lost 5 bases to trimming and J lost 5 bases, with 18 bases between them. Germline CDR1 and CDR2: SGHAT and FQNNGV. The CDR3 coding sequence is TGTGCCAGCAGCCACGCGCTGCGGGCGGCTGAGACCCAGTACTTC. Residues: CASSHALRAAETQYF. Based on the CDR3 plus reference TRBV11-2 and TRBJ2-5, the full variable domain is EAGVAQSPRYKIIEKRQSVAFWCNPISGHATLYWYQQILGQGPKLLIQFQNNGVVDDSQLPKDRFSAERLKGVDSTLKIQPAKLEDSAVYLCASSHALRAAETQYFGPGTRLLVL.

Comments on this clonotype: A much larger clone lies one base from this, so it may be a read error. The chain links TRBV6-5 to TRBJ2-7; TRBD2 matches 7 bases. The germline V gene has CDR1 MNHEY and CDR2 SVGAGI. J gave up 2 bases and V 5 bases, and 9 bases lay outside the gene matches. CDR3 length: 15 amino acids. DNA for the CDR3: TGTGCCAGCAGTCTAGCGGAAACACCAACCTACGAGCAGTACTTC. Translation gives CASSLAETPTYEQYF.

This clonotype showed up many times. This sequence joins TRBV12-3 or TRBV12-4 and TRBJ2-5; 7 nucleotides line up with TRBD2. This CDR3 region has 14 residues. With V trimmed by 6 bases and J by 9 bases, 13 bases remained unmatched. CDR3 amino acids: CASSLSSGAWAQYF. In DNA, the CDR3 is TGTGCCAGCAGCTTGTCTAGCGGAGCCTGGGCCCAGTACTTC.

Ten or more counts support this clonotype. V is TRBV11-2 and J is TRBJ2-5; D remains unclear. The CDR3 loop spans 11 amino acids. In germline, CDR1 is SGHAT, CDR2 FQNNGV. V gave up 4 bases and J gave up 0 bases, with 0 bases separating them. The CDR3, as DNA: TGTGCCAGCAGCTACCAAGAGACCCAGTACTTC. Translating gives CASSYQETQYF.

V usage is TRBV12-3 or TRBV12-4 and J usage is TRBJ2-5; a possible D gene is TRBD1 (7 bases). The CDR3 contains 16 residues. V dropped 1 base and J dropped 4 bases, with 16 bases sitting between them. The DNA for the CDR3 is TGTGCCAGCAGTTTAGGTCCAGGGGGAGGAGGAGAGACCCAGTACTTC. Translated, it gives CASSLGPGGGGETQYF.

In regard to this clonotype: One base away lies a much larger clone, so this may be a sequencing read error. This CDR3 is CASCSPQNYEQYF. As DNA, the CDR3 is TGTGCCAGCTGTTCCCCTCAGAACTACGAGCAGTACTTC. The chain uses TRBV6-5 and TRBJ2-7; D is uncertain. The CDR3 totals 13 residues. Germline CDR1 and CDR2: MNHEY and SVGAGI. V dropped 8 bases and J dropped 3 bases, with 14 bases sitting between them.

The sample holds many counts of this clonotype. The chain employs TRBV6-1 and TRBJ1-2; D not resolved. This CDR3 contains 14 residues. V gave up 6 bases and J gave up 2 bases, with 13 bases separating them. Germline lookup yields CDR1 MNHNS and CDR2 SASEGT. The CDR3 loop is CASRRHALNYGYTF. The CDR3 DNA sequence: TGTGCCAGCAGAAGACACGCGTTGAACTATGGCTACACCTTC.

This chain uses TRBV5-6 with TRBJ2-7, with D perhaps matching TRBD1 or TRBD2 (5 bases each). Germline V gene data show CDR1 as SGHDT and CDR2 as YYEEEE. With 4 bases removed from V and 2 bases from J, the gap between germline ends came to 10 bases. The CDR3 is 13 amino acids. The CDR3 loop is CASSRDVTYEQYF. In DNA form, the CDR3 reads TGTGCCAGCAGCCGGGACGTCACCTACGAGCAGTACTTC.

As for this clonotype: At one end, the junction sequence differs from germline, possibly due to a read error. V and J are TRBV7-9 and TRBJ1-4; a weak D match, TRBD1 (5 bases). This CDR3 spans 16 amino acids. The germline V gene encodes CDR1 SEHNR and CDR2 FQNEAQ (reference sequence). This CDR3 is CASSLTSAGRGEKLFF. The CDR3 DNA reads TGTGCCAGTAGCTTAACTTCTGCAGGGCGAGGAGAAAAACTGTTTTTT.

The rearrangement uses TRBV28 and TRBJ2-7, with TRBD1 identical over 9 bases. Germline values: CDR1 MDHEN, CDR2 SYDVKM. The CDR3 is made up of 15 amino acids. Germline trimming cut 7 bases from V and 1 base from J; bases unmatched to any gene: 8. The DNA for the CDR3 is TGTGCCAGCAAGGTTTTGGGGACAGGGTCCTACGAGCAGTACTTC. Translated: CASKVLGTGSYEQYF.